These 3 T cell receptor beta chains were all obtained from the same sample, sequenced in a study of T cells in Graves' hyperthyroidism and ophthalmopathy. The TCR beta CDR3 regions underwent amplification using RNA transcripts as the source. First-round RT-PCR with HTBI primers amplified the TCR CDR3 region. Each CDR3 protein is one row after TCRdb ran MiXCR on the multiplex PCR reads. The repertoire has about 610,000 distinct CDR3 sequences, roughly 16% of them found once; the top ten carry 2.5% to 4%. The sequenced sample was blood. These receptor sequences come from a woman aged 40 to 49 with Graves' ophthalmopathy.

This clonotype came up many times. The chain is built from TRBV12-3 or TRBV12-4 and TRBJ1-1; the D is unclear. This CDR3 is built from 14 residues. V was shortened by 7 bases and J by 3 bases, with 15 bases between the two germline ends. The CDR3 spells CASNAWGEDTEAFF. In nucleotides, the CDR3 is TGTGCCAGCAATGCGTGGGGAGAGGACACTGAAGCTTTCTTT.

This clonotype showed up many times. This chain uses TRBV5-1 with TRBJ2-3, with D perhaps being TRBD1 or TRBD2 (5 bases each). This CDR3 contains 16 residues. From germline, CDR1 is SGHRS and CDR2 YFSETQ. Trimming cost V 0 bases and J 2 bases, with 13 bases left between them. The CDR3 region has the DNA TGCGCCAGCAGCTTGGGGCTGGGACGGTTCACAGATACGCAGTATTTT. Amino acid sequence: CASSLGLGRFTDTQYF.

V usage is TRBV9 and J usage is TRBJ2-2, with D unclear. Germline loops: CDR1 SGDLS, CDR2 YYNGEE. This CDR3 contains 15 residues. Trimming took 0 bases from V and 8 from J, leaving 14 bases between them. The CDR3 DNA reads TGTGCCAGCAGCGTAGGTCCCTCCGCGCAAGGGGAGCTGTTTTTT. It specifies CASSVGPSAQGELFF.